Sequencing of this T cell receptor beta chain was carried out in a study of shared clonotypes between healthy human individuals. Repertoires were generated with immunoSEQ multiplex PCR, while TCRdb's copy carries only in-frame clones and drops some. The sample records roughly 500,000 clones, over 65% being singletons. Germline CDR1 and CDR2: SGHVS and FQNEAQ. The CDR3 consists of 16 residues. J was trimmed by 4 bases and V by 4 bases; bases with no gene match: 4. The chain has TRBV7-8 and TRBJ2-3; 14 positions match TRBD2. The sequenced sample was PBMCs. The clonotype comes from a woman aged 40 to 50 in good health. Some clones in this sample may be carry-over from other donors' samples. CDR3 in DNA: TGTGCCAGCAGCTCGGGACTAGCGGGGGTCGCAGATACGCAGTATTTT. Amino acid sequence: CASSSGLAGVADTQYF.